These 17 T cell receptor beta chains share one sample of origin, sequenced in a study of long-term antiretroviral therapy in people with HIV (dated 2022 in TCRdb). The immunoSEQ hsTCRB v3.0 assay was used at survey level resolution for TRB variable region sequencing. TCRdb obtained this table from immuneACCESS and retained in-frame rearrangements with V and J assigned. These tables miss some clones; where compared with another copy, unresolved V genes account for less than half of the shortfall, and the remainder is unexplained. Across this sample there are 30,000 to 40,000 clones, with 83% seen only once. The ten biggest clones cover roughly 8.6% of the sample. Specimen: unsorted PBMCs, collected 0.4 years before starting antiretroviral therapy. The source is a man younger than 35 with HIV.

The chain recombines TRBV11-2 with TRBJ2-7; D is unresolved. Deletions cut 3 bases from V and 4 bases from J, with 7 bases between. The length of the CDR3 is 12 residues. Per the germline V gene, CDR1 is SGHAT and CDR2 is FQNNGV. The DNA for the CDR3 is TGTGCCAGCAGCTTCCCAGGATACGAGCAGTACTTC. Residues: CASSFPGYEQYF. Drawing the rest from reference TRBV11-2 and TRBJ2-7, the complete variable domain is EAGVAQSPRYKIIEKRQSVAFWCNPISGHATLYWYQQILGQGPKLLIQFQNNGVVDDSQLPKDRFSAERLKGVDSTLKIQPAKLEDSAVYLCASSFPGYEQYFGPGTRLTVT.

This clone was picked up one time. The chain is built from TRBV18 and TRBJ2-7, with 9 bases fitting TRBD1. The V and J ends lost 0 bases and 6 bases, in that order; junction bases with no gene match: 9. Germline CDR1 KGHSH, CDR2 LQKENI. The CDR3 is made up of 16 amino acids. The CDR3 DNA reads TGTGCCAGCTCACCACCCGGGACAGGGCAAAGGGGCGAGCAGTACTTC. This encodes CASSPPGTGQRGEQYF.

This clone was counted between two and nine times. This chain's CDR3 is CASSPSDRGNRNTIYF. In nucleotides, the CDR3 is TGTGCCAGCAGCCCCTCGGACAGGGGAAATAGAAACACCATATATTTT. The rearrangement links TRBV9 to TRBJ1-3; TRBD1 matches at 9 bases. V shed 4 bases and J 5 bases; nucleotides not matched to a gene: 10. CDR1 and CDR2 from the germline V gene are SGDLS and YYNGEE. There are 16 residues in the CDR3.

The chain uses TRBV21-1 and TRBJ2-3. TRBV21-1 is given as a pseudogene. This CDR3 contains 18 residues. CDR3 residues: CASTRTRSPTGGTDTQYF. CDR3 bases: TGTGCCAGCACCCGGACTAGATCACCTACAGGGGGCACAGATACGCAGTATTTT.

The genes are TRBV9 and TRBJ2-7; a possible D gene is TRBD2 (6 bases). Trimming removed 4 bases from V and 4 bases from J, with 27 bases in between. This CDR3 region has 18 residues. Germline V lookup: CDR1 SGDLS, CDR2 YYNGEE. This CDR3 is CASSPSIIRERAIYEQYF. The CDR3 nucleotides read TGTGCCAGCAGCCCTAGCATAATACGGGAGCGAGCCATTTACGAGCAGTACTTC.

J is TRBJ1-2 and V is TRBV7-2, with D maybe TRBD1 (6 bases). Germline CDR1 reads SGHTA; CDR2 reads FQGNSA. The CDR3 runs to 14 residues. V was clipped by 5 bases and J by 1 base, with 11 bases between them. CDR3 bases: TGTGCCAGCAGCCGAGGGGGGATTAACTATGGCTACACCTTC. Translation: CASSRGGINYGYTF.

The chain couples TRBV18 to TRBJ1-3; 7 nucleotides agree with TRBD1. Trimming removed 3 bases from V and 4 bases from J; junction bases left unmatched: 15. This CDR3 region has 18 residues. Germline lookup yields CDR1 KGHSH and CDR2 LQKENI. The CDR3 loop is CASSPTKGQTRGGNTIYF. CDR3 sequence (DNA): TGTGCCAGCTCACCTACGAAGGGACAGACCCGAGGAGGAAACACCATATATTTT.

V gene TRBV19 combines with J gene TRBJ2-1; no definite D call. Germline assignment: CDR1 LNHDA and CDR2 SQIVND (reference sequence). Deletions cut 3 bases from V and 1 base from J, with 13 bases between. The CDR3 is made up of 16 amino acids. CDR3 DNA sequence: TGTGCCAGTAGTATTCTCGCGGACCCTTCCTACAATGAGCAGTTCTTC. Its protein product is CASSILADPSYNEQFF.

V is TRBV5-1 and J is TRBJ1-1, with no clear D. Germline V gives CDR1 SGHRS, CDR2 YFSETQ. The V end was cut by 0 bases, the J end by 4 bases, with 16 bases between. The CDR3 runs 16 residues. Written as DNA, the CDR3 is TGCGCCAGCAGCTTGGTACCCATGACCCCAGGCACTGAAGCTTTCTTT. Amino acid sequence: CASSLVPMTPGTEAFF.

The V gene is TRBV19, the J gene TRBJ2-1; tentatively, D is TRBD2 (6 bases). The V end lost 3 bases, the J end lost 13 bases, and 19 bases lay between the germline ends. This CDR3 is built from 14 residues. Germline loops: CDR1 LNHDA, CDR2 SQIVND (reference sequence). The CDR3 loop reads CASSMVGRDRFQFF. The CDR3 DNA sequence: TGTGCCAGTAGTATGGTGGGGCGGGATAGGTTTCAGTTCTTC.

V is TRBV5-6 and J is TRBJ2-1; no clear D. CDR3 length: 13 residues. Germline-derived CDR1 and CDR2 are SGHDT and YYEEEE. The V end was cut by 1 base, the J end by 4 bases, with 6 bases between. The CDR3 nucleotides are TGTGCCAGCAGCTTGAACTGGTACAATGAGCAGTTCTTC. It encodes CASSLNWYNEQFF.

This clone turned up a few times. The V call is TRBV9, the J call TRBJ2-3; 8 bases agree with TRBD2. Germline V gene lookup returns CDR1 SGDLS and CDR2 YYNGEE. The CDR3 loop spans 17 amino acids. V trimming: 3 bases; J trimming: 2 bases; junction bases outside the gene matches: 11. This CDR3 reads CASSGAGGGGTTDTQYF. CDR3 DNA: TGTGCCAGCAGCGGAGCCGGGGGCGGGGGGACCACAGATACGCAGTATTTT.

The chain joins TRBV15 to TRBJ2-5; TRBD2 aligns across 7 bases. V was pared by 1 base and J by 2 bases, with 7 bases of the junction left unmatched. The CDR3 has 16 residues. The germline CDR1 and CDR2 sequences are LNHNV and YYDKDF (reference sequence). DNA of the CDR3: TGTGCCACCAGCAGAGTGGGGCTGGGGGGGCAAGAGACCCAGTACTTC. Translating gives CATSRVGLGGQETQYF.

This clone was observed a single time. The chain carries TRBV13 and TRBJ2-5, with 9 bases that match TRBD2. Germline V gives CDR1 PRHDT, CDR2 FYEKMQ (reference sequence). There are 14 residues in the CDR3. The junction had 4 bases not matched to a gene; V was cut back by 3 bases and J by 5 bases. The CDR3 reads CASSLAGGQETQYF. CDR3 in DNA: TGTGCCAGCAGCTTGGCGGGGGGGCAGGAGACCCAGTACTTC.

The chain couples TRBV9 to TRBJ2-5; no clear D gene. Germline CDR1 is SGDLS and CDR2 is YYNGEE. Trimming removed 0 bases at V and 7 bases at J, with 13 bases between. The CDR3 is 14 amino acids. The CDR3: CASSVVGEGGTQYF. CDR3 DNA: TGTGCCAGCAGCGTAGTAGGCGAAGGCGGGACCCAGTACTTC.

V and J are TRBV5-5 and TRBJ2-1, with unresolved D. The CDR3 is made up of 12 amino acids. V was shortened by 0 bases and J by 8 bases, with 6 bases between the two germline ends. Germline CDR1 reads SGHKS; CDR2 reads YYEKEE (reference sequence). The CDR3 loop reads CASSLEGYEQFF. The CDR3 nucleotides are TGTGCCAGCAGCTTGGAAGGATATGAGCAGTTCTTC.

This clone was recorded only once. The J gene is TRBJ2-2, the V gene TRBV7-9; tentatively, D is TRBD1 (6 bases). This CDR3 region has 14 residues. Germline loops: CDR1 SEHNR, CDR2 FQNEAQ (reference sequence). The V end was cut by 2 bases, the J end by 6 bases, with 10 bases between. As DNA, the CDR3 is TGTGCCAGCAGCTTAACGGCAGGGGCCGGGGAGCTGTTTTTT. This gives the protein CASSLTAGAGELFF.